One and the same sample provided the 5 T cell receptor beta chains below, sequenced in a study of cytomegalovirus exposure and HLA in healthy donors. PCR employed 60 Vbeta and 13 Jbeta primers. Using immunoSEQ multiplex PCR, the repertoire was profiled, and TCRdb retains in-frame clones only, with some absent. The data show some 120,000 clones, roughly 80% seen once. Sequenced: PBMCs. The receptor source for this set is a male donor in good health and CMV-seronegative.

The genes are TRBV27 and TRBJ1-2, with D perhaps TRBD1 (6 bases). V shed 5 bases and J shed 2 bases, with 12 bases lying between them. Germline-derived CDR1 and CDR2 are MNHEY and SMNVEV (reference sequence). CDR3 length: 14 amino acids. As DNA, the CDR3 is TGTGCCAGCAGTCCACACAGGGTGAACTATGGCTACACCTTC. Translated: CASSPHRVNYGYTF.

The chain couples TRBV7-2 to TRBJ2-2; D gene ambiguous. V was trimmed by 2 bases and J by 4 bases, leaving 8 bases between them. CDR1 and CDR2 from the germline V gene are SGHTA and FQGNSA. The CDR3 runs 14 residues. The CDR3 loop is CASSLIVGTGELFF. Here the CDR3 DNA reads TGTGCCAGCAGCTTAATTGTCGGCACCGGGGAGCTGTTTTTT.

This clone was detected only a few times. The chain links TRBV30 to TRBJ1-2; the D is unclear. This CDR3 region has 13 residues. The V end was cut by 4 bases, the J end by 0 bases, with 9 bases between. The V gene's germline CDR1 is GTSNPN and CDR2 SVGIG (reference sequence). The CDR3 DNA follows: TGTGCCTGGAAGGCAGGCGCTAACTATGGCTACACCTTC. Protein product: CAWKAGANYGYTF.

V is TRBV28 and J is TRBJ2-7, with TRBD2 identical over 12 bases. Germline trimming cut 8 bases from V and 0 bases from J; bases unmatched to any gene: 8. The length of the CDR3 is 16 residues. Germline CDR1 and CDR2: MDHEN and SYDVKM. Here the CDR3 DNA reads TGTGCCAGCTCACTAGCGGGAGGATCAAGCTCCTACGAGCAGTACTTC. Translated, it gives CASSLAGGSSSYEQYF.

This rearrangement joins TRBV6-1 to TRBJ1-5; D uncertain. The CDR3 is 17 amino acids. V was clipped by 2 bases and J by 0 bases, with 14 bases between them. Germline lookup yields CDR1 MNHNS and CDR2 SASEGT. The CDR3 sequence: CASSENEGWYSNQPQHF. The CDR3 DNA is TGTGCCAGCAGTGAAAACGAGGGATGGTATAGCAATCAGCCCCAGCATTTT.